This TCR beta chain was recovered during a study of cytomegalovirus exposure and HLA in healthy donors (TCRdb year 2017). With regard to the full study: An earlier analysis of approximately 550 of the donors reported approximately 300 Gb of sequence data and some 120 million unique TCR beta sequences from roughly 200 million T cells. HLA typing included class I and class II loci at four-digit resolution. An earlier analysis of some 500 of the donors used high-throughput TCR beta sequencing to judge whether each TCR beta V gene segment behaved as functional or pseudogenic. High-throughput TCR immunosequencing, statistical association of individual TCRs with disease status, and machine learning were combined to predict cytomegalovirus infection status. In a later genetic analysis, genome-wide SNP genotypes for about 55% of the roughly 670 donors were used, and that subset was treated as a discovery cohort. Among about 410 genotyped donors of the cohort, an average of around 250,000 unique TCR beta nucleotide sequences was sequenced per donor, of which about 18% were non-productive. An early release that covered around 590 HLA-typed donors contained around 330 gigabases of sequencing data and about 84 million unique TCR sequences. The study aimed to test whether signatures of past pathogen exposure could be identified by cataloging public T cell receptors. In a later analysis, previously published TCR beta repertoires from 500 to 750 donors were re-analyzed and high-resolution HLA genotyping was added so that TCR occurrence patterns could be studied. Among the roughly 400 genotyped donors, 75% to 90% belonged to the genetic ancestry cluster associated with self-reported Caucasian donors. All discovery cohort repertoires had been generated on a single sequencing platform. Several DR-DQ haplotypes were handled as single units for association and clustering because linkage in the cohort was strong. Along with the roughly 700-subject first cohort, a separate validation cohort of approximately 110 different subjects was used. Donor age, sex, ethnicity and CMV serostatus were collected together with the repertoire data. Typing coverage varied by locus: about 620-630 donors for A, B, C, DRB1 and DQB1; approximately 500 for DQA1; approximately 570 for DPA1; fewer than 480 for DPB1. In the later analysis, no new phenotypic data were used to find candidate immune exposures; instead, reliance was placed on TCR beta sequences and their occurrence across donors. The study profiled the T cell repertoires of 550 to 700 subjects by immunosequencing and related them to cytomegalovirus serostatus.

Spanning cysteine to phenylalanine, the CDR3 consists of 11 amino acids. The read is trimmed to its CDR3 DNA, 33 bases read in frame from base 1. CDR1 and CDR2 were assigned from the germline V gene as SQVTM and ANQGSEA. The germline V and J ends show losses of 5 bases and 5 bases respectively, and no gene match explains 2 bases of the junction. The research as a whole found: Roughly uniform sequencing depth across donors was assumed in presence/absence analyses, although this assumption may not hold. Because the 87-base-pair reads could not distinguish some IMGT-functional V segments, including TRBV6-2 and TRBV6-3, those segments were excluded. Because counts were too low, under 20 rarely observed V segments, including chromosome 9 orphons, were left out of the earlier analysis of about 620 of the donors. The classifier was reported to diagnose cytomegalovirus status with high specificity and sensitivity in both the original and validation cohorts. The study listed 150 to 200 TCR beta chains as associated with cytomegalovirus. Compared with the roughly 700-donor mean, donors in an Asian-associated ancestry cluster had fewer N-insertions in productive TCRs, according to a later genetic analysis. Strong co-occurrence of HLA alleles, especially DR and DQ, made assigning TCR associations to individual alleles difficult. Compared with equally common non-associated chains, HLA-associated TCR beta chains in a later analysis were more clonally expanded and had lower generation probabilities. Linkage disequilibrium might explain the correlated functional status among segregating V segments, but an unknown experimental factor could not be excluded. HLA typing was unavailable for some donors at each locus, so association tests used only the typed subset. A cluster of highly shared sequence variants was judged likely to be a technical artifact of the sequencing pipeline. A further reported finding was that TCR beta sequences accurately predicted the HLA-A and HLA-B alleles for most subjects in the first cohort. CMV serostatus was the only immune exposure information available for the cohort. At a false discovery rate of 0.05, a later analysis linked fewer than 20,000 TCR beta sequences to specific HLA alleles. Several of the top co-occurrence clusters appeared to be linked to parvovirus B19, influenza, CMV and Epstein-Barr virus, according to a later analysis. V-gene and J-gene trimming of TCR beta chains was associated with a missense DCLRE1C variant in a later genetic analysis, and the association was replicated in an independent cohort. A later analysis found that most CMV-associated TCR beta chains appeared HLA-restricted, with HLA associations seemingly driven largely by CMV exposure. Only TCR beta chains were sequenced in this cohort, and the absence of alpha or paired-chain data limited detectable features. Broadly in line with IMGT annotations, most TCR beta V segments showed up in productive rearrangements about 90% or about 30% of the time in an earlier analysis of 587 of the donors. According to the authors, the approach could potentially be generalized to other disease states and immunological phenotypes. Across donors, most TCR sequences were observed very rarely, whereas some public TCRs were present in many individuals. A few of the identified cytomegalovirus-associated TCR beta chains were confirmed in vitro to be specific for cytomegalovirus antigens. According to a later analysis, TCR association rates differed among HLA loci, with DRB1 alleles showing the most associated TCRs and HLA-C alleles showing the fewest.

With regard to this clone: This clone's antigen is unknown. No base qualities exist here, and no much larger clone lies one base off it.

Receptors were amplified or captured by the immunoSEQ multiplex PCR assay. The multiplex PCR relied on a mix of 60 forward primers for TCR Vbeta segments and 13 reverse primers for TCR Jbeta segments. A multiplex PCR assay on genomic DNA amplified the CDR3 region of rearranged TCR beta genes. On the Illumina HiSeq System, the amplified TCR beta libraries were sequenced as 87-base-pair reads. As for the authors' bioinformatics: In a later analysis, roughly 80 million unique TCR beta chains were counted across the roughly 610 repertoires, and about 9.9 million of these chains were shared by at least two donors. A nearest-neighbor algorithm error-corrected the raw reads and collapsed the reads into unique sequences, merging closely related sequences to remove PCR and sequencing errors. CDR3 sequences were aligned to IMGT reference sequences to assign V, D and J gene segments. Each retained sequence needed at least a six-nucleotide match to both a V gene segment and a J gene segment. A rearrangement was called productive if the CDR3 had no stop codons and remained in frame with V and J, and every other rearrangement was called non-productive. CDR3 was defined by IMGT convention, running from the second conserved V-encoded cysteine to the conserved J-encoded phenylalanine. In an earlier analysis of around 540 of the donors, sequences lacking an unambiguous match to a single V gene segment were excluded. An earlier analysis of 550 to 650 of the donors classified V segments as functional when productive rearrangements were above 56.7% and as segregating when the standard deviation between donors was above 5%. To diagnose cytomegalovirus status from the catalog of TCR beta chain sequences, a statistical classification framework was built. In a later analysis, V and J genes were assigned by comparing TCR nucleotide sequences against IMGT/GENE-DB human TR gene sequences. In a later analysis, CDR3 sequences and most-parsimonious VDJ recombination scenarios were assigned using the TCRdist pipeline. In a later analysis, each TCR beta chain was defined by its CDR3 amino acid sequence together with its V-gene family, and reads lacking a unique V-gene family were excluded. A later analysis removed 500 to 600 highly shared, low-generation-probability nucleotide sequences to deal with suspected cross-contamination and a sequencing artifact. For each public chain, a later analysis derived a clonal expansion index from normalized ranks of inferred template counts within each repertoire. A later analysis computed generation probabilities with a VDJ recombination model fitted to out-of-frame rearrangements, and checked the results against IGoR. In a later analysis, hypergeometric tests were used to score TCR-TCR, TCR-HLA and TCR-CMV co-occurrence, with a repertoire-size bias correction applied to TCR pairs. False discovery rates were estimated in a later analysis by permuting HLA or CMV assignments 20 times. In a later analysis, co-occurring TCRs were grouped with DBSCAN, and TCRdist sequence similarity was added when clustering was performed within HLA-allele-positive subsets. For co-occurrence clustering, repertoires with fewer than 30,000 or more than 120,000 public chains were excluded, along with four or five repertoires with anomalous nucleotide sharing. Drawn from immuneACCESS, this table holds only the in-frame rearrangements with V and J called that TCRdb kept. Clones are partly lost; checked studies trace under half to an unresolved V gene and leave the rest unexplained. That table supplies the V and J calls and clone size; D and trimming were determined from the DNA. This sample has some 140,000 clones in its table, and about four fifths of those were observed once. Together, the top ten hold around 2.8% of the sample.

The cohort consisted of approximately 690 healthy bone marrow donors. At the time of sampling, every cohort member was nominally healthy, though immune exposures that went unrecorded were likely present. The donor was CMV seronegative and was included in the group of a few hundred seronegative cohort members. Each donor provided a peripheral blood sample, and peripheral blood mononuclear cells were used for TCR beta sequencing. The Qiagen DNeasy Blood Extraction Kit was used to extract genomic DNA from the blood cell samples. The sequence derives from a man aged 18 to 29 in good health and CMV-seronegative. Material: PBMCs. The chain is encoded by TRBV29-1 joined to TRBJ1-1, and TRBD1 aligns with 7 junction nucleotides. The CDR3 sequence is CSVKGATEAFF. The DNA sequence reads TGCAGCGTTAAGGGGGCGACTGAAGCTTTCTTT. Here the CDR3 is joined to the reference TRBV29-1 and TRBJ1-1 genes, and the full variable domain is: SAVISQKPSRDICQRGTSLTIQCQVDSQVTMMFWYRQQPGQSLTLIATANQGSEATYESGFVIDKFPISRPNLTFSTLTVSNMSPEDSSIYLCSVKGATEAFFGQGTRLTVV.